A selection of T cell receptor beta chains follows, all from one sample in a study of T cell responses to AZD1222 COVID-19 vaccine. Produced via immunoSEQ multiplex PCR; TCRdb's table is partial and in-frame only. The data show tens of thousands of clones, over 70% seen once. The sample was peripheral blood, taken 28 days after the second AZD1222 dose. These receptors all stem from an adult who received the AZD1222 COVID-19 vaccine. Each CDR3 is given with its conserved first and last residue.

TRBJ1-2 15 TRBV5-4 CASSSEAGTLEGYTF
TRBJ2-7 18 TRBV13 CASSSRDGGTSVSGEQYF
TRBJ1-2 14 TRBV5-4 CASSQPGEDYGYTF
TRBJ2-7 14 TRBV9 CASSVVAGSYEQYF
TRBJ1-5 15 TRBV18 CASSKGQKYNQPQHF
TRBJ1-2 14 TRBV4-1 CASSQDPGNYGYTF
TRBJ1-2 14 TRBV19 CASAPRVDSGGYTF
TRBJ2-7 16 TRBV15 CATSRDLAGGSGEQYF
TRBJ2-6 13 TRBV5-6 CASSTGLANVLTF
TRBJ2-3 16 TRBV7-7 CASSRTLAGGSNTQYF
TRBJ1-4 17 TRBV21-1 CASSKLPGTGVEEKLFF
TRBJ2-1 15 TRBV6-4 CASSPSLAGGRYQFF
TRBJ2-7 14 TRBV19 CASSRQQSSYEQYF
TRBJ2-2 14 TRBV13 CASSFGRDTGELFF
TRBJ2-7 14 TRBV5-1 CASSNIQGSYEQYF
TRBJ1-1 16 TRBV5-4 CASSGGSSIRGTEAFF
TRBJ1-2 17 TRBV27 CASSFLLLGQPRYGYTF
TRBJ2-5 15 TRBV5-8 CASSLGYQGQETQYF
TRBJ2-3 15 TRBV19 CASTKLAGGMDTQYF
TRBJ1-1 17 TRBV3-1/TRBV3-2 CASSQGARVDRVSEAFF
TRBJ2-1 15 TRBV19 CASSVLTVAYNEQFF
TRBJ2-3 14 TRBV18 CASSPSGGTDTQYF